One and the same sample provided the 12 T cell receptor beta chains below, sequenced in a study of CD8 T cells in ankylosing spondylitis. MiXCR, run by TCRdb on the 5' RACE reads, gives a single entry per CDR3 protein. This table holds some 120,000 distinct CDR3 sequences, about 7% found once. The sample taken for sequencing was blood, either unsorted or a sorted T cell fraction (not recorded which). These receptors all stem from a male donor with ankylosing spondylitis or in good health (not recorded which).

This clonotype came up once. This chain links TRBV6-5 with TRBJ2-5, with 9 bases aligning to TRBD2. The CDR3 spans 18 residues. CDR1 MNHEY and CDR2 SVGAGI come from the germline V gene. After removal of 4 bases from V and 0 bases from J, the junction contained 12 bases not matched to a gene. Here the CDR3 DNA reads TGTGCCAGCAGTTCGTCAGGGACTAGCAGAAGACACCAAGAGACCCAGTACTTC. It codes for CASSSSGTSRRHQETQYF.

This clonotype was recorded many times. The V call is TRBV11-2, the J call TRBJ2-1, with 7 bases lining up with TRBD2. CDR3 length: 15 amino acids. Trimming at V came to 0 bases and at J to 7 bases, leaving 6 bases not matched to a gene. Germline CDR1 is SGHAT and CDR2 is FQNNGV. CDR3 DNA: TGTGCCAGCAGCTTAGATGAGTGGGGGGGGAATGAGCAGTTCTTC. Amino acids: CASSLDEWGGNEQFF.

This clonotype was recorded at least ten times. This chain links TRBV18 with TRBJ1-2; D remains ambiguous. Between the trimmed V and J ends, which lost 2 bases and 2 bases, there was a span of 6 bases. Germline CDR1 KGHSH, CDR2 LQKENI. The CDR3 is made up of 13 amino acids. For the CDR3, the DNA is TGTGCCAGCTCACCAGAGGGAAACTATGGCTACACCTTC. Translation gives CASSPEGNYGYTF.

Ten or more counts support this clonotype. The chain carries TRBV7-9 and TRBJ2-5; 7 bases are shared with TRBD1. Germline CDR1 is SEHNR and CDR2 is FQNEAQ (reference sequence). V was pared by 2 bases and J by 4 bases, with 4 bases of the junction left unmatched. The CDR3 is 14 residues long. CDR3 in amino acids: CASSLKGAGETQYF. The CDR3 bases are TGTGCCAGCAGCTTAAAGGGGGCTGGAGAGACCCAGTACTTC.

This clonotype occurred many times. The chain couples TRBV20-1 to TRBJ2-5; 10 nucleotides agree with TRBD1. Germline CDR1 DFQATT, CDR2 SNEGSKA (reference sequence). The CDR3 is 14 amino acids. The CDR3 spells CSAPGQGYQETQYF. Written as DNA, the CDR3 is TGCAGCGCACCGGGACAGGGGTACCAAGAGACCCAGTACTTC.

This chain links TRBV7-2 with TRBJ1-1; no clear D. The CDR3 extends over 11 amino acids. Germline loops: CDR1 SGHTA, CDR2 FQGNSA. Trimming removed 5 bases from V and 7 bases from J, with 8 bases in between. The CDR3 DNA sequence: TGTGCCAGCAGCCAAACAGTTGAAGCTTTCTTT. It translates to CASSQTVEAFF.

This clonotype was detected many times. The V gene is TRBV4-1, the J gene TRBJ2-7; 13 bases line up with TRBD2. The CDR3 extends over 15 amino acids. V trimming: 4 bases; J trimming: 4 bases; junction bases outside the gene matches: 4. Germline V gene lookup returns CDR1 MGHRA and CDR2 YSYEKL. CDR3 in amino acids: CASSPGLAGVYEQYF. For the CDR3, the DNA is TGCGCCAGCAGCCCCGGACTAGCGGGAGTATACGAGCAGTACTTC.

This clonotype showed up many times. The CDR3 region is CASSQTPGTTEAFF. Written as DNA, the CDR3 is TGTGCCAGCAGCCAGACCCCCGGTACCACTGAAGCTTTCTTT. The J gene is TRBJ1-1, the V gene TRBV5-5; D is undetermined. The germline V and J ends were trimmed by 4 bases and 4 bases, with 14 bases remaining between them. This CDR3 contains 14 residues. In germline, CDR1 is SGHKS, CDR2 YYEKEE (reference sequence).

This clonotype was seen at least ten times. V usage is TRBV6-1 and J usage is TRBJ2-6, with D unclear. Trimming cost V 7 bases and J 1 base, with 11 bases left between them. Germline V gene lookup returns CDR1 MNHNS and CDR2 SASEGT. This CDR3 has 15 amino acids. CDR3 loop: CASTPAYSGANVLTF. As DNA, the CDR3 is TGTGCCAGCACCCCGGCCTATTCTGGGGCCAACGTCCTGACTTTC.

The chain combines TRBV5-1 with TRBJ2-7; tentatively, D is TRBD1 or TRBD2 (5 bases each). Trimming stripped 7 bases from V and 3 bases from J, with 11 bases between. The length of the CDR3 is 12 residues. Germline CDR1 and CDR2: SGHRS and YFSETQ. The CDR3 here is CASGTAGYEQYF. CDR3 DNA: TGCGCCAGCGGGACGGCGGGCTACGAGCAGTACTTC.

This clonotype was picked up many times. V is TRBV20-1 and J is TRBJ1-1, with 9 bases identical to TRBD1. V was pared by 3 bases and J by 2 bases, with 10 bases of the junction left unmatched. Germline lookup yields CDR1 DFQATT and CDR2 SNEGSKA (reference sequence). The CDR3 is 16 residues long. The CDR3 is CSASKPPGQGNTEAFF. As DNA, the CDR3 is TGCAGTGCTAGTAAACCCCCGGGACAGGGAAACACTGAAGCTTTCTTT.

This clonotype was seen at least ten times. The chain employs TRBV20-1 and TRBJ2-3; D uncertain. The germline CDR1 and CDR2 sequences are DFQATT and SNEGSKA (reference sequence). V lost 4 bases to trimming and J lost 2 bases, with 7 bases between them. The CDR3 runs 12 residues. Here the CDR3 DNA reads TGCAGTGCTACTACGACCACAGATACGCAGTATTTT. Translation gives CSATTTTDTQYF.